This T cell receptor (beta chain) was sequenced for a study of CD8+CD57+ T cells in acquired aplastic anemia. Study details: DNA recovered from sorted CD4+ and CD8+ cells had a mean of around 3.2 ug.

For CDR3 and TCR beta VDJ profiling, genomic DNA was the template used. One entry per CDR3 protein, called by TCRdb with MiXCR from the reads. The profile shows 270,000 or so distinct CDR3 sequences, 65% to 90% of them singletons. Individuals selected for sequencing had exhibited CD8+CD57+ cell expansion on flow cytometry. Trimming pared 5 bases from V and 12 bases from J, leaving 26 bases between. The CDR3 has 15 residues. CDR1 is SGDLS, CDR2 YYNGEE, per germline. This chain uses TRBV9 with TRBJ1-1, with D possibly matching TRBD1 (5 bases). The clonotype comes from a human donor with aplastic anemia. Source material: sorted CD4+, CD8+, or CD8+CD57+ T cells (not recorded which) from PBMCs. The CDR3 reads CASSGVGGADTQSFF. The CDR3 nucleotides are TGTGCCAGCAGTGGGGTGGGGGGTGCAGACACTCAATCTTTCTTT.